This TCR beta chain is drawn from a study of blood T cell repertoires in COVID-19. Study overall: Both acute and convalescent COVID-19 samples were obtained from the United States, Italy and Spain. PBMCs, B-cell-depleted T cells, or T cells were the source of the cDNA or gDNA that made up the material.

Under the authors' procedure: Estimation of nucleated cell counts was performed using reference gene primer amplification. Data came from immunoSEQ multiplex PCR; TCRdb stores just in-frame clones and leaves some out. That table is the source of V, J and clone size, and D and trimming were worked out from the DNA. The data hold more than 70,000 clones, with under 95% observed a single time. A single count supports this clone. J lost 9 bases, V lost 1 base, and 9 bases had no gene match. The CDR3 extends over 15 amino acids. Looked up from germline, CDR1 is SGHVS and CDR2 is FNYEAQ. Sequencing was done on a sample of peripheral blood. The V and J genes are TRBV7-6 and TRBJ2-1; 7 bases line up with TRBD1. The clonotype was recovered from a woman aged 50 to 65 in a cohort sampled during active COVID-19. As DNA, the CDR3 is TGTGCCAGCAGCTTAGGTCTATACAGGGGCACTGAGCAGTTCTTC. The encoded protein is CASSLGLYRGTEQFF.